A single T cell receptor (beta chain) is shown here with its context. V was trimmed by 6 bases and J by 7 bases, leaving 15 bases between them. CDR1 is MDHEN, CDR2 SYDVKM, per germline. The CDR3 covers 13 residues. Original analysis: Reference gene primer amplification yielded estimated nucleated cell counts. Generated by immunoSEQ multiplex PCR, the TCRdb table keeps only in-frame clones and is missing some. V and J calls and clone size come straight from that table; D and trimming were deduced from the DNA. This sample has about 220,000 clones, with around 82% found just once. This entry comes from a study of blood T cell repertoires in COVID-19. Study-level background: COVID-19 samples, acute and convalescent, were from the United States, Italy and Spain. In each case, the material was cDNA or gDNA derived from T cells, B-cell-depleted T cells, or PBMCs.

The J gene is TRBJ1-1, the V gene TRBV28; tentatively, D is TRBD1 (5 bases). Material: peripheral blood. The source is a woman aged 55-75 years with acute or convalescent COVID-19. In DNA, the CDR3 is TGTGCCAGCAGCCCGAGAGACAGCCTTGAAGCTTTCTTT. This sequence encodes CASSPRDSLEAFF.